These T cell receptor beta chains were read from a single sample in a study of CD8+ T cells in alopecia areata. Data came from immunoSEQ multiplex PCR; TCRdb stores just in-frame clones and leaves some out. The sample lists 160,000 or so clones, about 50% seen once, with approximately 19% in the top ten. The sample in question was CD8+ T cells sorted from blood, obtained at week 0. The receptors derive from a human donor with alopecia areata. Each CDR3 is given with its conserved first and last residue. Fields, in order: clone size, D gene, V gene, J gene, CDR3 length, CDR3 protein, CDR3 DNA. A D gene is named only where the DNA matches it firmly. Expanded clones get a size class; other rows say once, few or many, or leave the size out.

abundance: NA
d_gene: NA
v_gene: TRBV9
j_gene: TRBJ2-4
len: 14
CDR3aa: CASSQFGSKNIQYF
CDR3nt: TGTGCCAGCAGCCAATTCGGCAGTAAAAACATTCAGTACTTC

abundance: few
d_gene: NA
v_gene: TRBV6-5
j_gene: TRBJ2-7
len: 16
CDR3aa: CASSYSKQGIVDEQYF
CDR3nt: TGTGCCAGCAGTTACTCGAAACAGGGCATAGTAGACGAGCAGTACTTC

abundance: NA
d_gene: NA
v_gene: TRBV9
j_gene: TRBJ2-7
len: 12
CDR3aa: CASSIQGGEQYF
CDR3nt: TGTGCCAGCAGCATACAGGGCGGCGAGCAGTACTTC

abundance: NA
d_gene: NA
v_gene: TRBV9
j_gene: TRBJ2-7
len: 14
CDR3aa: CASSAEPSWAGQYF
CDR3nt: TGTGCCAGCAGCGCGGAGCCCTCTTGGGCTGGGCAGTACTTC

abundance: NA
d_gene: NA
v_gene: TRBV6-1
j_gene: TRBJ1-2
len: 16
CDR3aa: CASSEAGNREYYGYTF
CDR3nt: TGTGCCAGCAGTGAAGCGGGTAACAGGGAGTATTATGGCTACACCTTC

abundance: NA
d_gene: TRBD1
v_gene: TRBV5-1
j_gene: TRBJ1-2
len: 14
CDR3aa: CASSLGTGPYGYTF
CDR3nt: TGCGCCAGCAGCTTGGGGACAGGGCCCTATGGCTACACCTTC

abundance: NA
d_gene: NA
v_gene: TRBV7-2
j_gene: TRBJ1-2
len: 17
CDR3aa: CASNADSSSYTPYGYTF
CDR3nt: TGTGCCAGCAACGCGGACAGCTCGAGTTATACCCCCTATGGCTACACCTTC

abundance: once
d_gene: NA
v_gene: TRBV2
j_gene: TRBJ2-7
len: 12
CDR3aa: CASSAADYEQYF
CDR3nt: TGTGCCAGCAGTGCTGCAGACTACGAGCAGTACTTC

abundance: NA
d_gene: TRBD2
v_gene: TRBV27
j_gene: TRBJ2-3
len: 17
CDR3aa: CASSKRTSGGLTDTQYF
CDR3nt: TGTGCCAGCAGTAAAAGGACTAGCGGGGGTCTCACAGATACGCAGTATTTT

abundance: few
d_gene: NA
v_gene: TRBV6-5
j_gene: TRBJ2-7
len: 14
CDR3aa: CASSELDGFYEQYF
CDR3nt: TGTGCCAGCAGTGAACTGGACGGATTCTACGAGCAGTACTTC

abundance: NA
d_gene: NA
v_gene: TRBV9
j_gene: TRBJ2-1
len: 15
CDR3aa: CASSERWVELHEQFF
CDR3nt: TGTGCCAGCAGCGAACGGTGGGTGGAACTGCATGAGCAGTTCTTC

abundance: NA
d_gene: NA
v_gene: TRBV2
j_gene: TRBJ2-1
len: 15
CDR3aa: CASSESGPSYNEQFF
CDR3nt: TGTGCCAGCAGTGAGTCGGGGCCCTCCTACAATGAGCAGTTCTTC

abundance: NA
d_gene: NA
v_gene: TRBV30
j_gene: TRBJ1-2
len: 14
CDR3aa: CAWSEVSANYGYTF
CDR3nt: TGTGCCTGGAGTGAAGTCTCAGCTAACTATGGCTACACCTTC

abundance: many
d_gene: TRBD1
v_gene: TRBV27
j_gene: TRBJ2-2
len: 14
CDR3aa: CASWDRGLSGELFF
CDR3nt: TGTGCCAGCTGGGACAGGGGTTTGTCCGGGGAGCTGTTTTTT

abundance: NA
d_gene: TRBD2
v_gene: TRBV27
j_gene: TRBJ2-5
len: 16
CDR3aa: CASSPLGGDEQETQYF
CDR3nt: TGTGCCAGCAGTCCCCTGGGGGGGGACGAACAAGAGACCCAGTACTTC

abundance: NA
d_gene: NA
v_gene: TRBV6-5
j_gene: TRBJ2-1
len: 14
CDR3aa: CASSYDAGSPEQFF
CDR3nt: TGTGCCAGCAGTTACGACGCAGGGTCACCTGAGCAGTTCTTC

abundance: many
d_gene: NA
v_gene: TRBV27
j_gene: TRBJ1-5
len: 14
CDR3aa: CASSPDRFNQPQHF
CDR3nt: TGTGCCAGCAGTCCTGACCGGTTTAATCAGCCCCAGCATTTT

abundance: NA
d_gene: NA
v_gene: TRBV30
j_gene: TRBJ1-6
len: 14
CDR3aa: CACHGGAGNSPLHF
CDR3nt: TGTGCCTGCCATGGAGGGGCCGGGAATTCACCCCTCCACTTT

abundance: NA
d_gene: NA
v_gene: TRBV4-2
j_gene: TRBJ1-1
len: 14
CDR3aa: CASSQETGNTEAFF
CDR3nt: TGTGCCAGCAGCCAAGAGACAGGGAACACTGAAGCTTTCTTT

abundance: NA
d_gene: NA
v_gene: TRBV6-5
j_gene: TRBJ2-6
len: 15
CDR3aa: CASWDGYSGANVLTF
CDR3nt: TGTGCCAGCTGGGACGGATACTCTGGGGCCAACGTCCTGACTTTC

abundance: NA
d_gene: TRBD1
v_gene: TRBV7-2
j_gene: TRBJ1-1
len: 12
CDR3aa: CASSSGGTEAFF
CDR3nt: TGTGCCAGCAGTTCAGGGGGCACTGAAGCTTTCTTT

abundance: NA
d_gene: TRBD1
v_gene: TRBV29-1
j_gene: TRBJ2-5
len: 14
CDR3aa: CSVEGQGLRETQYF
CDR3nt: TGCAGCGTTGAGGGACAGGGGCTACGGGAGACCCAGTACTTC

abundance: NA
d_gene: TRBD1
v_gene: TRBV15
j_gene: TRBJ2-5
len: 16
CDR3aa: CATSRRPGTGEETQYF
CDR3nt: TGTGCCACCAGCAGACGTCCTGGGACAGGAGAAGAGACCCAGTACTTC

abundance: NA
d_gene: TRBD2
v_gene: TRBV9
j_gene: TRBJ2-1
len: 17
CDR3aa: CASSVVSGTSGSNEQFF
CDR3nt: TGTGCCAGCAGCGTAGTGTCAGGGACTAGCGGCTCGAATGAGCAGTTCTTC

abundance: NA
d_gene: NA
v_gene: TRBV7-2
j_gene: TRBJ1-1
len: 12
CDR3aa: CASSQGFTEAFF
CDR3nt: TGTGCCAGCAGCCAAGGATTTACTGAAGCTTTCTTT

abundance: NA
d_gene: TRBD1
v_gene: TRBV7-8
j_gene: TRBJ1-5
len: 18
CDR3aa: CASSLRATGALGNQPQHF
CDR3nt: TGTGCCAGCAGCTTAAGGGCGACAGGGGCTCTCGGCAATCAGCCCCAGCATTTT

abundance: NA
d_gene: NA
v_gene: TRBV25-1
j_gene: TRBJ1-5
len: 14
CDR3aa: CASSSGGSNQPQHF
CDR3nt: TGTGCCAGCAGCTCCGGGGGTAGCAATCAGCCCCAGCATTTT

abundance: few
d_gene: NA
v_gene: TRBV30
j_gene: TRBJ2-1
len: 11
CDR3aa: CAWRLGAYPFF
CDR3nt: TGTGCCTGGAGGCTCGGGGCGTATCCGTTCTTC

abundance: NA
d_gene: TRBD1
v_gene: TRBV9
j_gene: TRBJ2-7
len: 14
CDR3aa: CASSVGQGTYEQYF
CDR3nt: TGTGCCAGCAGCGTAGGACAGGGGACCTACGAGCAGTACTTC

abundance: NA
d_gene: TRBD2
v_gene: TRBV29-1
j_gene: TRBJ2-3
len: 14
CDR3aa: CSVLLAGAPDTQYF
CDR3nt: TGCAGCGTCTTACTAGCGGGGGCCCCAGATACGCAGTATTTT

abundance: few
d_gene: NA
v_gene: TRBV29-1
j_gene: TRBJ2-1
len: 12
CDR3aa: CSVGEGFDEQFF
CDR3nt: TGCAGCGTTGGAGAAGGGTTCGATGAGCAGTTCTTC

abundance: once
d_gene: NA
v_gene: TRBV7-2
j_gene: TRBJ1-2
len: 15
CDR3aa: CASSFNAGANYGYTF
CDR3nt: TGTGCCAGCAGCTTTAACGCAGGAGCTAACTATGGCTACACCTTC

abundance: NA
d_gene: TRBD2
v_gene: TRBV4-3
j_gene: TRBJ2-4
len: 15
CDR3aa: CASSPAHRGGNIQYF
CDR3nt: TGCGCCAGCAGCCCCGCGCATCGGGGAGGGAACATTCAGTACTTC

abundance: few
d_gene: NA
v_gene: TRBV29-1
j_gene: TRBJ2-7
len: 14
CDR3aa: CSVEGGKGGYEQYF
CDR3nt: TGCAGCGTTGAAGGGGGTAAGGGTGGATACGAGCAGTACTTC

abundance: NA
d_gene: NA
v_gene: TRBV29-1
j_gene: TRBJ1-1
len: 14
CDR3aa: CSVTGSWGTLEAFF
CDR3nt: TGCAGCGTCACGGGGTCTTGGGGTACCCTTGAAGCTTTCTTT

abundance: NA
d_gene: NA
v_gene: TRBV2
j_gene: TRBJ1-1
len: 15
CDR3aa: CASSEGTWANTEAFF
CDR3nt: TGTGCCAGCAGTGAAGGGACTTGGGCGAACACTGAAGCTTTCTTT

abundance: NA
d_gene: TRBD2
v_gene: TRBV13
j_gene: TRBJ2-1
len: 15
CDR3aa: CASSSKGLGYNEQFF
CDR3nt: TGTGCCAGCAGCTCCAAAGGACTAGGTTACAATGAGCAGTTCTTC